This passage covers 10 T cell receptor beta chains from one sample sequenced in a study of post-analysis software for immune sequencing data. Libraries were made from TCR beta cDNA, and they carried unique molecular identifiers. MiXCR, run by TCRdb on the PCR reads, gives a single entry per CDR3 protein. The sample yields under 200,000 distinct CDR3 sequences, about 37% seen once. The specimen was blood, collected after autologous hematopoietic stem cell transplantation. The receptors were sampled from a girl between 10 and 17 years old with multiple sclerosis.

The chain links TRBV9 to TRBJ1-2; D call uncertain. Germline V gives CDR1 SGDLS, CDR2 YYNGEE. There are 13 residues in the CDR3. V shed 3 bases and J shed 8 bases, with 14 bases lying between them. DNA of the CDR3: TGTGCCAGCAGCGGACAAATCAGAAGGGGCTACACCTTC. It codes for CASSGQIRRGYTF.

On this clonotype itself: This sequence may be a read error, since a much larger clone differs from it by one base. The rearrangement links TRBV4-3 to TRBJ2-1; D possibly uses TRBD1 or TRBD2 (5 bases each). The length of the CDR3 is 15 residues. From germline, CDR1 is LGHNA and CDR2 YSLEER. The CDR3 DNA sequence: TGCGCCAGCAGCCAAGACGCCGGGACCTCCAGTGAGCGGTTCTTC. Residues: CASSQDAGTSSERFF.

This sequence joins TRBV24-1 and TRBJ2-2, with D possibly matching TRBD2 (5 bases). The germline gives CDR1 KGHDR, CDR2 SFDVKD. Trimming took off 7 bases at V and 1 base at J, with 9 bases between the two ends. CDR3 length: 14 amino acids. CDR3 in amino acids: CATRAAQNTGELFF. Here the CDR3 DNA reads TGTGCCACCAGAGCGGCCCAGAACACCGGGGAGCTGTTTTTT.

CDR3 sequence (DNA): TGTGCCAGCAGCTCTGCTAGCACAGCCAAAAACATTCAGTACTTC. Its translation: CASSSASTAKNIQYF. The chain couples TRBV7-2 to TRBJ2-4, with D possibly matching TRBD2 (5 bases). The CDR3 runs 15 residues. CDR1 is SGHTA, CDR2 FQGNSA, per germline. The V end was cut by 4 bases, the J end by 0 bases, with 10 bases between.

The V and J genes are TRBV20-1 and TRBJ2-7; 10 nucleotides match TRBD2. Unmatched junction bases numbered 4, after V lost 2 bases and J lost 3 bases. CDR3 length: 14 amino acids. The germline V gene encodes CDR1 DFQATT and CDR2 SNEGSKA (reference sequence). This CDR3 is CSARTSGDRYEQYF. In DNA form, the CDR3 reads TGCAGTGCTAGAACTAGCGGGGACCGCTACGAGCAGTACTTC.

This sequence joins TRBV28 and TRBJ1-5; unclear D gene. Germline-derived CDR1 and CDR2 are MDHEN and SYDVKM. Trimming left V 1 base short and J 1 base short, with 5 bases between. The CDR3 is 14 residues long. The CDR3 DNA reads TGTGCCAGCAGTTTATATGGGAGCAATCAGCCCCAGCATTTT. Translation: CASSLYGSNQPQHF.

The chain joins TRBV6-1 to TRBJ2-3, with 9 bases matching TRBD1. CDR1 and CDR2 (germline): MNHNS, SASEGT. Trimming took 4 bases from V and 6 from J; bases not matched to a gene: 11. CDR3 size: 16 residues. CDR3 in DNA: TGTGCCAGCAGTGTACAGGGGGCAGCGGGAACGGATACGCAGTATTTT. This gives the protein CASSVQGAAGTDTQYF.

This clonotype came up a few times. The chain couples TRBV7-8 to TRBJ2-5; D is possibly TRBD2 (6 bases). This CDR3 contains 14 residues. V lost 2 bases, J lost 12 bases, and 19 bases lay in between. Germline CDR1 is SGHVS and CDR2 is FQNEAQ. CDR3 sequence (DNA): TGTGCCAGCAGCTTAAACGGGGGTCTAGCAGTAAAGTACTTC. The encoded protein is CASSLNGGLAVKYF. The full variable domain, in which reference TRBV7-8 and TRBJ2-5 provide the parts outside the CDR3, is GAGVSQSPRYKVAKRGQDVALRCDPISGHVSLFWYQQALGQGPEFLTYFQNEAQLDKSGLPSDRFFAERPEGSVSTLKIQRTQQEDSAVYLCASSLNGGLAVKYFGPGTRLLVL.

This chain joins TRBV7-3 and TRBJ1-1; possibly TRBD1 for D (6 bases). The CDR3 is made up of 13 amino acids. Germline V gives CDR1 SGHTA, CDR2 FQGTGA. V dropped 5 bases and J dropped 5 bases, with 12 bases sitting between them. Here the CDR3 reads CASSQGGKTEAFF. DNA for the CDR3: TGTGCCAGCAGCCAAGGGGGGAAGACTGAAGCTTTCTTT.

A few counts support this clonotype. The chain links TRBV27 to TRBJ1-2; no firm D call. The CDR3 length is 15 residues. V shed 5 bases and J shed 2 bases, with 15 bases lying between them. CDR1 is MNHEY and CDR2 is SMNVEV in the germline V gene (reference sequence). CDR3 sequence reads: CASSPTSGLNYGYTF. The CDR3 nucleotides read TGTGCCAGCAGTCCCACGTCGGGGTTGAACTATGGCTACACCTTC.